The subject of this entry is one TCR beta chain. This sample is drawn from a study of blood T cell repertoires in COVID-19. At the level of the study: Some COVID-19 samples were acute and others convalescent; all came from the United States, Italy and Spain. PBMCs, B-cell-depleted T cells, or T cells were the source of the cDNA or gDNA that made up the material.

The Seattle site enrolled patients during active infection and followed them longitudinally. Original data processing: Estimation of nucleated cell counts was performed using reference gene primer amplification. Measured with immunoSEQ multiplex PCR; TCRdb has only the in-frame clones, and not every one. The V and J calls and clone size are taken from that table; D and trimming were inferred from the DNA. The table records about 150,000 clones, 80% to 90% of them present only once. Losses at the gene ends were 4 bases for V and 2 bases for J; bases not matched to a gene: 14. The CDR3 loop spans 17 amino acids. CDR1 and CDR2 from the germline V gene are GTSNPN and SVGIG (reference sequence).

The sequencing input was peripheral blood. The TCR comes from a woman in her sixties with COVID-19, enrolled during active disease. The J gene is TRBJ1-1, the V gene TRBV30, with 9 bases matching TRBD1. Here the CDR3 reads CAWIGPGQGTTNTEAFF. The DNA of the CDR3 is TGTGCCTGGATCGGGCCCGGACAGGGGACCACAAACACTGAAGCTTTCTTT.